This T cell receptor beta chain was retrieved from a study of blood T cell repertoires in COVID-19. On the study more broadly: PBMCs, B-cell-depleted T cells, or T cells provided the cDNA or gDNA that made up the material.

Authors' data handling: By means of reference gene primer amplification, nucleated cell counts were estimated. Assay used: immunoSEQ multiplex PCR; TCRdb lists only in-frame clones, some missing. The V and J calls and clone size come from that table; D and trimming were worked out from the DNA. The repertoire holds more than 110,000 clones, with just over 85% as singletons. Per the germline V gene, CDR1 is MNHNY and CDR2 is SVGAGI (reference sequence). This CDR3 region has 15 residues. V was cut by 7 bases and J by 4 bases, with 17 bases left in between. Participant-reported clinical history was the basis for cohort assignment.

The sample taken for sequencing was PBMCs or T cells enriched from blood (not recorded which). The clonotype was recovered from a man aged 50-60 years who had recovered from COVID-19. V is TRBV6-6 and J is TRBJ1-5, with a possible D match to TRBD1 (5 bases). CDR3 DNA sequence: TGTGCCAGCAACGACAGACAGAAGGCAAATCAGCCCCAGCATTTT. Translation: CASNDRQKANQPQHF.